This TCR beta chain emerged from a study of T cell clonality in common variable immunodeficiency. Trimming left V 1 base short and J 0 bases short, with 10 bases between. The germline V gene has CDR1 SGHTA and CDR2 FQGNSA. This CDR3 spans 15 amino acids. This clone was detected many times. Antigen: not known. The read ends 3 residues shy of where the CDR3 ends; the end is completed using the germline J gene. Whole-study findings and limits: Compared with controls, CVID subjects had fewer shared TCRbeta clones. Compared with healthy controls, CVID subjects showed increased TCRbeta clonality, mostly in about a third. The cause of increased CVID clonality remains unclear without subpopulation sequencing.

TCRdb keeps only in-frame clones here, not all; method: immunoSEQ multiplex PCR. The sample is made up of roughly 79,000 clones, none counted only once. Donors gave roughly 5 to 8.5 ml heparinized peripheral whole blood. The rearrangement uses TRBV7-2 and TRBJ2-7, with D uncertain. Sequenced input: peripheral blood mononuclear cells. The receptor was derived from a person aged 18-69 years in good health. Incomplete CDR3 DNA: TGTGCCAGCAGCTTAGGAGCGCCCCTCTCCTACGAG. It is translated as CASSLGAPLSYE. The full CDR3 protein is CASSLGAPLSYEQYF. The full variable domain, rest sourced from reference TRBV7-2 and TRBJ2-7, is GAGVSQSPSNKVTEKGKDVELRCDPISGHTALYWYRQSLGQGLEFLIYFQGNSAPDKSGLPSDRFSAERTGGSVSTLTIQRTQQEDSAVYLCASSLGAPLSYEQYFGPGTRLTVT.